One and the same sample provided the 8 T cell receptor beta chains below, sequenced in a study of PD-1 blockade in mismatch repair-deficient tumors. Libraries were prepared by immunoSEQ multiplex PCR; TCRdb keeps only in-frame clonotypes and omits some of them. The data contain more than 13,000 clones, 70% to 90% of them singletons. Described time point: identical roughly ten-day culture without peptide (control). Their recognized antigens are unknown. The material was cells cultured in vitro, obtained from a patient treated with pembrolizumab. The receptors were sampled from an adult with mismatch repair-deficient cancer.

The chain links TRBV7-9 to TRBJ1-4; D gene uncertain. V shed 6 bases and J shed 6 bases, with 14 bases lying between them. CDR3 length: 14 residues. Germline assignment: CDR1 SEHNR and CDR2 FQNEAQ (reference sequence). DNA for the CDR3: TGTGCCAGCAGTCCTCGGCGCTTGGATGAAAAACTGTTTTTT. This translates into CASSPRRLDEKLFF.

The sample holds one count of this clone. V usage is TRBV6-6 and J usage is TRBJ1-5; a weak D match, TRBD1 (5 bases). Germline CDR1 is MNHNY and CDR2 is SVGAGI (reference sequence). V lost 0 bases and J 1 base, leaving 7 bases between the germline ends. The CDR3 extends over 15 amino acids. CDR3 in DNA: TGTGCCAGCAGTTACTCGGGGGGAAGCAATCAGCCCCAGCATTTT. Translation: CASSYSGGSNQPQHF.

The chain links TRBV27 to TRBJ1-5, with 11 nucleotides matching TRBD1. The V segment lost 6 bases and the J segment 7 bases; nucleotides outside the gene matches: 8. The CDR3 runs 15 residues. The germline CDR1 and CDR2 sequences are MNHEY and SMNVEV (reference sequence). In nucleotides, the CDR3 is TGTGCCAGCAGGAGGTCGGGACAGGGGGGCCAGCCCCAGCATTTT. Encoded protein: CASRRSGQGGQPQHF.

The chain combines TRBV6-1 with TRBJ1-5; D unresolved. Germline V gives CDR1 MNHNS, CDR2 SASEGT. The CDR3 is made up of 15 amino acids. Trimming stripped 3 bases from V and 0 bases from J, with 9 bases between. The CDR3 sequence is CASSDTAYSNQPQHF. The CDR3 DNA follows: TGTGCCAGCAGTGACACGGCCTATAGCAATCAGCCCCAGCATTTT.

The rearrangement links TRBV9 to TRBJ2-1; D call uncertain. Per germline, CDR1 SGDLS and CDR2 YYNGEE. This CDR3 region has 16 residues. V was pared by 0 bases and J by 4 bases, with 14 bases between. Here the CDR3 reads CASSVGGAGAYNEQFF. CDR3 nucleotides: TGTGCCAGCAGCGTAGGCGGAGCTGGCGCTTACAATGAGCAGTTCTTC.

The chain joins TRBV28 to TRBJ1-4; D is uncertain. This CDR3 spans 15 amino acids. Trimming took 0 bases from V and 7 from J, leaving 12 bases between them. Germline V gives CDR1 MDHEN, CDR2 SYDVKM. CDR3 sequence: CASSLWGRVIEKLFF. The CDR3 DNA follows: TGTGCCAGCAGTTTATGGGGTAGGGTAATTGAAAAACTGTTTTTT.

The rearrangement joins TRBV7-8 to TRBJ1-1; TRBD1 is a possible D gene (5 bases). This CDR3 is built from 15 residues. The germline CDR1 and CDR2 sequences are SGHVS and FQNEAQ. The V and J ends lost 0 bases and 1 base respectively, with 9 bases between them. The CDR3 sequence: CASSLAGGRNTEAFF. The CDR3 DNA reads TGTGCCAGCAGCTTAGCGGGGGGGAGGAACACTGAAGCTTTCTTT. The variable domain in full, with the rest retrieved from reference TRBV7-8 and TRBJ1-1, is GAGVSQSPRYKVAKRGQDVALRCDPISGHVSLFWYQQALGQGPEFLTYFQNEAQLDKSGLPSDRFFAERPEGSVSTLKIQRTQQEDSAVYLCASSLAGGRNTEAFFGQGTRLTVV.

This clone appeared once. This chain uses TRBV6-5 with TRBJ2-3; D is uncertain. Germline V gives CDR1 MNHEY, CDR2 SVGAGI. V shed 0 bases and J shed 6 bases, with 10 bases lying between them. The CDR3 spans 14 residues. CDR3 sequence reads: CASSYSQAQDTQYF. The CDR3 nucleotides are TGTGCCAGCAGTTACTCTCAGGCCCAGGATACGCAGTATTTT.